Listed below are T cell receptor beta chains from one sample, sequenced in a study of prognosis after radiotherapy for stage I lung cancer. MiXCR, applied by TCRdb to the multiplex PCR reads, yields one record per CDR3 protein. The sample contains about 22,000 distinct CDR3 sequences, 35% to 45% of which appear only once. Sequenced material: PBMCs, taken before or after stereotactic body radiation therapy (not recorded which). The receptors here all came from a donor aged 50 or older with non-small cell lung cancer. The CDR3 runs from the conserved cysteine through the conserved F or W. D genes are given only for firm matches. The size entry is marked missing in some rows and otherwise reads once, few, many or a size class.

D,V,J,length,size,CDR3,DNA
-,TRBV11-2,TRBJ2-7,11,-,CASSTYYEQYF,TGTGCCAGCAGCACCTACTACGAGCAGTACTTC
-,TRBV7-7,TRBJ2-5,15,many,CASSPGSVTTETQYF,TGTGCCAGCAGCCCGGGGTCAGTAACTACGGAGACCCAGTACTTC
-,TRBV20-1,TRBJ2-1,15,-,CSASMGVSSYNQQFF,TGCAGTGCTAGTATGGGCGTGAGCTCCTACAATCAGCAGTTCTTC
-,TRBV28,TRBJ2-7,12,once,CASNTQDYEQYF,TGTGCCAGCAACACGCAGGACTACGAGCAGTACTTC
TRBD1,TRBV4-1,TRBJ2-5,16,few,CASSQGRTGGRETQYF,TGCGCCAGCAGCCAAGGCCGGACAGGGGGCAGAGAGACCCAGTACTTC
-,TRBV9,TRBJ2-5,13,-,CASSADWQETQYF,TGTGCCAGCAGCGCGGACTGGCAAGAGACCCAGTACTTC
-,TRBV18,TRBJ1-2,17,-,CASSPSLSPWTPGGYTF,TGTGCCAGCTCACCAAGTCTCTCTCCCTGGACTCCCGGTGGCTACACCTTC
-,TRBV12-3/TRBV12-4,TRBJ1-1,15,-,CASSYGPSGHIEAFF,TGTGCCAGCAGCTACGGCCCTTCGGGTCACATTGAAGCTTTCTTT
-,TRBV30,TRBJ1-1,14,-,CAWSAGTALPEAFF,TGTGCCTGGAGTGCAGGGACGGCGCTCCCTGAAGCTTTCTTT
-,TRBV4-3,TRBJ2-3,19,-,CASSPENPTSFFSTDTQYF,TGCGCCAGCAGCCCCGAAAATCCAACGTCGTTTTTCTCGACAGATACGCAGTATTTT
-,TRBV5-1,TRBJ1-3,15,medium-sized,CASSLEGGAGNTIYF,TGCGCCAGCAGCTTGGAAGGGGGTGCGGGAAACACCATATATTTT
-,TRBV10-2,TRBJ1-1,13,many,CATFPRLGTEAFF,TGCGCCACTTTCCCCCGTCTGGGCACTGAAGCTTTCTTT
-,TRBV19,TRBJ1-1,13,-,CASANREGTEAFF,TGTGCCAGTGCTAACAGGGAGGGGACTGAAGCTTTCTTT
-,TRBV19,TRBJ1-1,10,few,CASRGVEAFF,TGTGCCAGTAGGGGAGTAGAAGCTTTCTTT
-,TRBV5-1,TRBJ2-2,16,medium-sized,CASSWRGPQNTGELFF,TGCGCCAGCAGTTGGAGGGGACCCCAGAACACCGGGGAGCTGTTTTTT
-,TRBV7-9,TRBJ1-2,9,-,CVSSSQVLF,TGTGTCAGCAGCTCGCAGGTGCTCTTC
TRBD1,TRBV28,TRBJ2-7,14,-,CASISPGQAHEQYF,TGTGCCAGCATCTCTCCGGGACAGGCGCACGAGCAGTACTTC
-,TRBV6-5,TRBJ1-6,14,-,CASSYEGFNSPLHF,TGTGCCAGCAGTTACGAAGGATTTAATTCACCCCTCCACTTT
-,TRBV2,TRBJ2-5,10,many,CASSEVGPYF,TGTGCCAGCAGTGAGGTCGGCCCGTACTTC
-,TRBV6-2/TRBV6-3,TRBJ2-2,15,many,CASSYGGGGGGELFF,TGTGCCAGCAGTTACGGCGGAGGGGGCGGCGGGGAGCTGTTTTTT
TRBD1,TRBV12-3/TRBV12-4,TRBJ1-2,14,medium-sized,CASRGQGMAYGYTF,TGTGCCAGCAGAGGACAGGGAATGGCGTATGGCTACACCTTC
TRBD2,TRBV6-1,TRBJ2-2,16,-,CASSVVTSLNTGELFF,TGTGCCAGCAGTGTAGTGACTAGCCTGAACACCGGGGAGCTGTTTTTT
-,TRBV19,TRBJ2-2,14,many,CASSISGIAGELFF,TGTGCCAGTAGTATTTCAGGGATCGCCGGGGAGCTGTTTTTT
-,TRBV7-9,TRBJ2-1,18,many,CASSSKYRVEKGYNEQFF,TGTGCCAGCAGCTCAAAGTACAGGGTAGAAAAAGGCTACAATGAGCAGTTCTTC
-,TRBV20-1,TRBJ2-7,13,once,CSANRGLAGEQYF,TGCAGTGCAAACAGGGGACTCGCCGGCGAGCAGTACTTC
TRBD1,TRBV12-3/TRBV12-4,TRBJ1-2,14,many,CASSLARGNYGYTF,TGTGCCAGCAGTTTAGCCAGGGGGAACTATGGCTACACCTTC
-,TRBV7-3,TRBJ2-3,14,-,CASTRGRRTDTQYF,TGTGCCAGTACACGGGGGAGGAGAACAGATACGCAGTATTTT
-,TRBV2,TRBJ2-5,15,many,CASRAGYYFQETQYF,TGTGCCAGCAGGGCAGGGTACTACTTCCAAGAGACCCAGTACTTC
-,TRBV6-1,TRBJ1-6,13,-,CATDRVENSPLHF,TGTGCTACGGATCGGGTGGAGAATTCACCCCTCCACTTT
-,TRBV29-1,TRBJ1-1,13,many,CSVDRGPTTEAFF,TGCAGCGTTGACAGAGGGCCGACCACTGAAGCTTTCTTT
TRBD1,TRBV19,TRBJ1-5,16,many,CASSILGQGVYQPQHF,TGTGCCAGTAGTATTCTGGGACAGGGGGTATATCAGCCCCAGCATTTT
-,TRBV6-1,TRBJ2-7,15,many,CASSARDAISYEQYF,TGTGCCAGCAGTGCTAGGGACGCCATCTCCTACGAGCAGTACTTC
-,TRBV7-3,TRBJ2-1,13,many,CASSFGSHNEQFF,TGTGCCAGCAGCTTCGGATCGCACAATGAGCAGTTCTTC
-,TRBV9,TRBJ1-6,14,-,CASSGPEGASHIHF,TGTGCCAGCAGCGGCCCAGAAGGGGCTTCACACATCCACTTT
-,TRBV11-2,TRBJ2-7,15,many,CASSLAALPSYEQYF,TGTGCCAGCAGCTTAGCGGCCCTCCCCAGCTACGAGCAGTACTTC
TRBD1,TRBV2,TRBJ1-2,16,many,CARSKGGTVTNYGYTF,TGTGCCAGGAGTAAGGGCGGGACAGTTACTAACTATGGCTACACCTTC
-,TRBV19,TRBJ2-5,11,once,CASSSDRTQYF,TGTGCCAGTAGTTCCGACAGGACCCAGTACTTC
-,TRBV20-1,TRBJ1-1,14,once,CSALQPTGFTEAFF,TGCAGTGCTCTACAACCGACAGGTTTCACTGAAGCTTTCTTT
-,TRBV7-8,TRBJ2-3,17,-,CASSFPGTESPTDTQYF,TGTGCCAGCAGCTTTCCCGGGACGGAGTCACCCACAGATACGCAGTATTTT
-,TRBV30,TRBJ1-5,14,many,CAWRSSGGGQPQHF,TGTGCCTGGAGGTCGTCGGGGGGCGGTCAGCCCCAGCATTTT
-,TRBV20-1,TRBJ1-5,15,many,CSANRGRNPNQPQHF,TGCAGTGCTAACCGGGGACGCAACCCCAATCAGCCCCAGCATTTT
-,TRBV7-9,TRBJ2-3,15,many,CASSLIGLRTDTQYF,TGTGCCAGCAGCTTAATAGGTCTTCGCACAGATACGCAGTATTTT
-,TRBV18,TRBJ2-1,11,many,CASSNYNEQFF,TGTGCCAGCTCAAACTACAATGAGCAGTTCTTC
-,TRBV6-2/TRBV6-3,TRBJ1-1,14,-,CASSYLSQTTEAFF,TGTGCCAGCAGTTACCTATCCCAGACCACTGAAGCTTTCTTT
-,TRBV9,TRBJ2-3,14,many,CASSVGGLADTQYF,TGTGCCAGCAGCGTAGGGGGATTGGCAGATACGCAGTATTTT
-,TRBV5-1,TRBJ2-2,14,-,CTSRGDTNTGELFF,TGCACCAGCAGGGGAGACACTAACACCGGGGAGCTTTTTTTT
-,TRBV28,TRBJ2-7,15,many,CASNPPGKPYYEQYF,TGTGCCAGCAACCCCCCGGGTAAACCTTACTACGAGCAGTACTTC
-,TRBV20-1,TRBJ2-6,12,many,CSARARANVLTF,TGCAGTGCTCGAGCCCGAGCCAACGTCCTGACTTTC